The clone carrying this T cell receptor beta chain was picked up a small number of times. The data were obtained in a study of HIV-infected patients and healthy controls. This CDR3 region has 15 residues. Per germline, CDR1 SGDLS and CDR2 YYNGEE. V lost 0 bases, J lost 2 bases, and 3 bases stayed unmatched. A single record per CDR3 protein comes from TCRdb applying MiXCR to the 5' RACE reads. The table records 15,000 to 20,000 distinct CDR3 sequences, roughly 19% of them present only once. What was sequenced was CD8+ T cells from blood. The TCR sequence derives from a human donor in good health. This chain uses TRBV9 with TRBJ2-7, with TRBD1 matching 9 bases. The CDR3 sequence is CASSVAGDRAYEQYF. In nucleotides, the CDR3 is TGTGCCAGCAGCGTAGCTGGGGACAGGGCCTACGAGCAGTACTTC.